These 15 T cell receptor beta chains share one sample of origin, sequenced in a study of T cells in Graves' hyperthyroidism and ophthalmopathy. It was RNA transcripts that yielded the amplified TCR beta CDR3 regions. First-round RT-PCR targeting the TCR CDR3 was performed with the HTBI primer set. TCRdb re-called the multiplex PCR reads with MiXCR, one entry per CDR3 protein. Here the sample spans 600,000 to 800,000 distinct CDR3 sequences, under 45% being singletons. The sample taken for sequencing was blood. These receptors all come from a woman between 35 and 50 years old with Graves' hyperthyroidism.

This clonotype was detected many times. V usage is TRBV20-1 and J usage is TRBJ2-5; TRBD1 matches at 7 bases. Germline V gene lookup returns CDR1 DFQATT and CDR2 SNEGSKA (reference sequence). This CDR3 region has 11 residues. With 8 bases clipped from V and 6 bases from J, the junction kept 6 bases outside the gene matches. CDR3 residues: CSPDRAQTQYF. The CDR3 nucleotides are TGCAGTCCCGACAGGGCCCAGACCCAGTACTTC.

This clonotype was counted ten times or more. The chain combines TRBV25-1 with TRBJ1-4, with 7 bases lining up with TRBD1. With 9 bases clipped from V and 7 bases from J, the junction kept 11 bases outside the gene matches. CDR3 length: 14 residues. Germline values: CDR1 MGHDK, CDR2 SYGVNS. CDR3 nucleotide sequence: TGTGCCAGAGGTCTCGACAGGGACGGTGAAAAACTGTTTTTT. This gives the protein CARGLDRDGEKLFF.

Turning to this clonotype: A much larger clone is a single base away; this may be a read error. The conserved final phenylalanine or tryptophan is absent from the CDR3, which likely points to a read error. The chain combines TRBV12-3 or TRBV12-4 with TRBJ1-1; D remains ambiguous. There are 12 residues in the CDR3. V was pared by 4 bases and J by 5 bases, with 8 bases between. The DNA of the CDR3 is TGTGCCAGCAGTTCTAGACGAACTGAAGCTTTCCTT. Translation gives CASSSRRTEAFL.

This clonotype was detected only a few times. The V call is TRBV20-1, the J call TRBJ2-7; the D gene is possibly TRBD1 (5 bases). Between the trimmed V and J ends, which lost 0 bases and 1 base, there was a span of 10 bases. The CDR3 sequence is 14 residues long. Germline loops: CDR1 DFQATT, CDR2 SNEGSKA (reference sequence). The chain's CDR3 is CSAREAGISYEQYF. The CDR3 region has the DNA TGCAGTGCTAGAGAGGCAGGGATATCCTACGAGCAGTACTTC.

The chain recombines TRBV29-1 with TRBJ1-4, with D tentatively TRBD1 (6 bases). This CDR3 is 13 amino acids long. The V end was cut by 5 bases, the J end by 5 bases, with 12 bases between. The V gene's germline CDR1 is SQVTM and CDR2 ANQGSEA. CDR3 amino acids: CSVSGGPNEKLFF. The CDR3 DNA reads as TGCAGCGTTAGTGGGGGGCCCAATGAAAAACTGTTTTTT.

This clonotype has a count of ten or more. V and J are TRBV7-9 and TRBJ1-2; D possibly corresponds to TRBD1 (6 bases). CDR1 and CDR2 from the germline V gene are SEHNR and FQNEAQ (reference sequence). CDR3 length equals 13 residues. The V and J ends lost 1 base and 8 bases respectively, with 11 bases between them. The CDR3 loop reads CASSLGQALGYTF. In DNA form, the CDR3 reads TGTGCCAGCAGCTTAGGACAGGCGCTGGGCTACACCTTC.

This clonotype was seen a few times. The chain uses TRBV9 and TRBJ1-2; weak D call: TRBD1 (5 bases). Germline-derived CDR1 and CDR2 are SGDLS and YYNGEE. Trimming pared 10 bases from V and 0 bases from J, leaving 13 bases between. This CDR3 is built from 13 residues. CDR3 loop: CAVGEGANYGYTF. In DNA, the CDR3 is TGTGCCGTAGGGGAGGGCGCTAACTATGGCTACACCTTC.

This clonotype has just a few counts. The rearrangement joins TRBV12-3 or TRBV12-4 to TRBJ2-7, with 12 bases lining up with TRBD1. CDR3 length: 16 amino acids. J gave up 3 bases and V 6 bases, and 9 bases lay outside the gene matches. The CDR3 reads CASSRDRGRIGYEQYF. The CDR3 DNA reads TGTGCCAGCAGCAGGGACAGGGGGCGAATCGGCTACGAGCAGTACTTC.

The chain employs TRBV10-1 and TRBJ2-3; no reliable D call. Trimming stripped 8 bases from V and 2 bases from J, with 8 bases between. CDR1 and CDR2 from the germline V gene are WNHNN and SYGVQD (reference sequence). CDR3 length: 12 amino acids. This CDR3 is CASGSTTDTQYF. In nucleotides, the CDR3 is TGCGCCAGCGGTTCTACCACAGATACGCAGTATTTT.

The chain carries TRBV7-2 and TRBJ1-6; D gene uncertain. This CDR3 is 14 amino acids long. V lost 5 bases and J lost 10, with 15 bases in between. The germline CDR1 and CDR2 sequences are SGHTA and FQGNSA. The CDR3 region is CASSERPSPSPLHF. Written as DNA, the CDR3 is TGTGCCAGCAGCGAACGGCCAAGTCCCTCACCCCTCCACTTT.

V and J are TRBV24-1 and TRBJ2-7, with 8 bases identical to TRBD1. J lost 7 bases, V lost 9 bases, and 10 bases had no gene match. The length of the CDR3 is 13 residues. The V gene's germline CDR1 is KGHDR and CDR2 SFDVKD. The CDR3 reads CATGTGLTNEQYF. For the CDR3, the DNA is TGTGCCACCGGGACAGGACTCACCAATGAGCAGTACTTC.

This clonotype was counted ten times or more. The chain links TRBV20-1 to TRBJ2-7, with TRBD2 matching 8 bases. The CDR3 sequence is 12 residues long. CDR1 is DFQATT, CDR2 SNEGSKA, per germline (reference sequence). V was clipped by 3 bases and J by 7 bases; unmatched bases: 5. The DNA of the CDR3 is TGCAGTGCTAGCGGGGGGGTGGGGGAGCAGTACTTC. Translation: CSASGGVGEQYF.

This clonotype was seen a few times. The rearrangement uses TRBV2 and TRBJ1-1, with D perhaps matching TRBD1 (5 bases). The CDR3 runs to 23 residues. The V gene lost 5 bases and the J gene lost 1 base, with 38 bases spanning the gap. The germline gives CDR1 SNHLY, CDR2 FYNNEI. The DNA for the CDR3 is TGTGCCAGCAGTATTAACCCAGCAGTTTTGGACCCGAGGGGATGGGAACAGAACACTGAAGCTTTCTTT. It encodes CASSINPAVLDPRGWEQNTEAFF.

This clonotype was seen only a few times. The V gene is TRBV13, the J gene TRBJ1-1; tentative D call: TRBD1 (5 bases). The CDR3 has 15 amino acids. Germline V gene lookup returns CDR1 PRHDT and CDR2 FYEKMQ (reference sequence). Trimming left V 5 bases short and J 4 bases short, with 17 bases between. The CDR3: CASSPTGGGSTEAFF. The CDR3 coding sequence is TGTGCCAGCAGCCCAACCGGTGGGGGGAGCACTGAAGCTTTCTTT.

The chain is built from TRBV3-1 and TRBJ2-7; D might be TRBD2 (6 bases). The length of the CDR3 is 13 residues. The germline CDR1 and CDR2 sequences are LGHDT and YNNKEL (reference sequence). Trimming left V 3 bases short and J 3 bases short, with 9 bases between. CDR3 amino acids: CASSQGLDYEQYF. CDR3 coding DNA: TGTGCCAGCAGCCAGGGACTTGACTACGAGCAGTACTTC.